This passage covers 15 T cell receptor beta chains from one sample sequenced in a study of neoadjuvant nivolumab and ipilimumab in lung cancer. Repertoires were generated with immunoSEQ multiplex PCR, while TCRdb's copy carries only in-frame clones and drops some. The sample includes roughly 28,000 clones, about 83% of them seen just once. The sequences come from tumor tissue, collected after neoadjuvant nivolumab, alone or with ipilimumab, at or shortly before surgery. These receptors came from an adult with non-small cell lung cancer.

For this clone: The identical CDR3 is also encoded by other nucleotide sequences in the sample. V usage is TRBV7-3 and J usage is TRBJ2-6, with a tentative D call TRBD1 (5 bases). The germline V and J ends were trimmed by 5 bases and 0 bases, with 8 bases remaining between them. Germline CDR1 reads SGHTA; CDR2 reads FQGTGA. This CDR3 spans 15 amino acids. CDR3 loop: CASSRDSSGANVLTF. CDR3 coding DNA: TGTGCCAGCAGCCGCGACAGCTCTGGGGCCAACGTCCTGACTTTC. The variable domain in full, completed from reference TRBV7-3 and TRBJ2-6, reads GAGVSQTPSNKVTEKGKYVELRCDPISGHTALYWYRQSLGQGPEFLIYFQGTGAADDSGLPNDRFFAVRPEGSVSTLKIQRTERGDSAVYLCASSRDSSGANVLTFGAGSRLTVL.

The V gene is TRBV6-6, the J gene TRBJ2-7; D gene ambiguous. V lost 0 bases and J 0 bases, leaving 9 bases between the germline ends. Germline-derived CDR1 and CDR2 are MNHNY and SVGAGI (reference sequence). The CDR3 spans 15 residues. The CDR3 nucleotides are TGTGCCAGCAGTTACTCGACACGGAGCTCCTACGAGCAGTACTTC. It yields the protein CASSYSTRSSYEQYF.

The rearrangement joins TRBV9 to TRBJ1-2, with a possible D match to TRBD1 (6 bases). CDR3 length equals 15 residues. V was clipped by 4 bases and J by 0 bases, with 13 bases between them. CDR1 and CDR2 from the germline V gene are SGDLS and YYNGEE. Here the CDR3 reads CASSPTDSPNYGYTF. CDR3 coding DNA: TGTGCCAGCAGCCCTACGGACAGCCCTAACTATGGCTACACCTTC.

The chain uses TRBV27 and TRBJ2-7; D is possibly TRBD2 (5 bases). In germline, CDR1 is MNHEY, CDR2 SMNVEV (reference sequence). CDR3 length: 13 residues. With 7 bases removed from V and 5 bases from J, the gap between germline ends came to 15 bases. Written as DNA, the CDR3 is TGTGCCAGCAATCCGGGGTATGGCAACGAGCAGTACTTC. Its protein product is CASNPGYGNEQYF.

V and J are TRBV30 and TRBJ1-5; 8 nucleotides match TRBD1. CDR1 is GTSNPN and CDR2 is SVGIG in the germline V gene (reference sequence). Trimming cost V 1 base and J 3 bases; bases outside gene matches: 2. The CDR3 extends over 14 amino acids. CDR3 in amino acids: CAWSGGQDNQPQHF. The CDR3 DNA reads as TGTGCCTGGAGTGGGGGACAGGACAATCAGCCCCAGCATTTT.

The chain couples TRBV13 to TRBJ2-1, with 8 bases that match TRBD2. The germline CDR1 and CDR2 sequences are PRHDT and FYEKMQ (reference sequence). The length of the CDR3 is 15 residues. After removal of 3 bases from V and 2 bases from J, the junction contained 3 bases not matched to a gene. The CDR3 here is CASSFGSGTYNEQFF. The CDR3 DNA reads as TGTGCCAGCAGCTTTGGTAGCGGGACCTACAATGAGCAGTTCTTC.

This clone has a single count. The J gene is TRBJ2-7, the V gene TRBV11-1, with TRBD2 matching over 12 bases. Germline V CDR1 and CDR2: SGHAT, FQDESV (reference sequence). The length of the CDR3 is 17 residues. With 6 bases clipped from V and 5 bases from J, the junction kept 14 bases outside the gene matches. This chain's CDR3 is CASSTGTSGYVFHEQYF. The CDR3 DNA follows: TGTGCCAGCAGTACCGGGACTAGCGGGTATGTTTTCCACGAGCAGTACTTC. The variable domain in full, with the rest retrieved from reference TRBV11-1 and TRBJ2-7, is EAEVAQSPRYKITEKSQAVAFWCDPISGHATLYWYRQILGQGPELLVQFQDESVVDDSQLPKDRFSAERLKGVDSTLKIQPAELGDSAMYLCASSTGTSGYVFHEQYFGPGTRLTVT.

In DNA form, the CDR3 reads TGTGCCAGCAGCTGGGACAGGACGGAGACCCAGTACTTC. It encodes CASSWDRTETQYF. The chain couples TRBV5-6 to TRBJ2-5, with 8 nucleotides matching TRBD1. V lost 3 bases and J lost 5; bases outside the gene matches: 3. Germline loops: CDR1 SGHDT, CDR2 YYEEEE. The CDR3 is 13 residues long.

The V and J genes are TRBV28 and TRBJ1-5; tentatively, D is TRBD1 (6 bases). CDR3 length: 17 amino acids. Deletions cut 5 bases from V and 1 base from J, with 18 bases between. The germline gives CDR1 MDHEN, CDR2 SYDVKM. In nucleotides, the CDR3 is TGTGCCAGCAGTCTTCAAGGGGGTAGGGGAAGCAATCAGCCCCAGCATTTT. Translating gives CASSLQGGRGSNQPQHF.

CDR3 sequence (DNA): TGTGCCAGCCTGGGACAGGGTAATGAAAAACTGTTTTTT. Residues: CASLGQGNEKLFF. V usage is TRBV28 and J usage is TRBJ1-4, with 9 bases that match TRBD1. V was pared by 8 bases and J by 4 bases, with 2 bases of the junction left unmatched. Germline lookup yields CDR1 MDHEN and CDR2 SYDVKM. The CDR3 is 13 amino acids. Full variable domain (rest looked up from reference TRBV28 and TRBJ1-4): DVKVTQSSRYLVKRTGEKVFLECVQDMDHENMFWYRQDPGLGLRLIYFSYDVKMKEKGDIPEGYSVSREKKERFSLILESASTNQTSMYLCASLGQGNEKLFFGSGTQLSVL.

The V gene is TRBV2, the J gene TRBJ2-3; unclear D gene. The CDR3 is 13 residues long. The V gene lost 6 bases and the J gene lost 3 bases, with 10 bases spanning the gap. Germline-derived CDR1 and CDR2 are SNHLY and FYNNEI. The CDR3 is CASRQRVTDTQYF. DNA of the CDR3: TGTGCCAGCAGGCAGCGCGTTACAGATACGCAGTATTTT.

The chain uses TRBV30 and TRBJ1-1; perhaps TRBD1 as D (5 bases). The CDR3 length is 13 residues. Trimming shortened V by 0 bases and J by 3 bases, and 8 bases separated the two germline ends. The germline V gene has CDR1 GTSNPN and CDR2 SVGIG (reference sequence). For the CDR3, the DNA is TGTGCCTGGAGTGTTAGAGGGGACACTGAAGCTTTCTTT. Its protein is CAWSVRGDTEAFF.

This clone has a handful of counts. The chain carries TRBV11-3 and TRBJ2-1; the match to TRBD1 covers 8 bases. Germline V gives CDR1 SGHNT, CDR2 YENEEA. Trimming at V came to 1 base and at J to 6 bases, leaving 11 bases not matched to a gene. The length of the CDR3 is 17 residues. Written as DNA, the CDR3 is TGTGCCAGCAGCTTAGGGCGGACAGGGCGCCGGGGCAATGAGCAGTTCTTC. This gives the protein CASSLGRTGRRGNEQFF.

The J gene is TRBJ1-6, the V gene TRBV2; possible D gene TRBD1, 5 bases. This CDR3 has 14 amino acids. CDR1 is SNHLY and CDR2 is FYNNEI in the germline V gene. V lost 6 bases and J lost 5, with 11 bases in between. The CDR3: CASRLTADNSPLHF. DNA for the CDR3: TGTGCCAGCAGACTGACAGCAGATAATTCACCCCTCCACTTT.

The CDR3 bases are TGTGCCAGCAGACTCAACCGGGACAATGAGCAGTTCTTC. It specifies CASRLNRDNEQFF. The chain uses TRBV6-1 and TRBJ2-1; D is undetermined. The CDR3 loop spans 13 amino acids. The ends were cut back, 6 bases at V and 5 bases at J, with 11 bases in the middle. CDR1 is MNHNS, CDR2 SASEGT, per germline.